One and the same sample provided the 18 T cell receptor beta chains below, sequenced in a study of blood T cell repertoires in COVID-19. The method was immunoSEQ multiplex PCR; TCRdb's version includes in-frame clones alone and lacks a portion of them. The data hold some 29,000 clones, with about 92% observed a single time. The specimen sequenced was peripheral blood. Source of these receptors: a man aged 65-85 years with active or convalescent COVID-19.

The V call is TRBV6-5, the J call TRBJ2-2, with no clear D. This CDR3 has 15 residues. From germline, CDR1 is MNHEY and CDR2 SVGAGI. V lost 7 bases to trimming and J lost 2 bases, with 14 bases between them. The CDR3 sequence: CASTAYMSNTGELFF. CDR3 sequence (DNA): TGTGCCAGCACCGCTTATATGAGTAACACCGGGGAGCTGTTTTTT.

The CDR3 region has the DNA TGTGCCAGCAGCCCGGGACAGACTAACTCTGGAAACACCATATATTTT. It yields the protein CASSPGQTNSGNTIYF. This chain joins TRBV7-9 and TRBJ1-3; TRBD1 matches at 7 bases. From germline, CDR1 is SEHNR and CDR2 FQNEAQ (reference sequence). This CDR3 contains 16 residues. The V and J ends lost 5 bases and 0 bases, in that order; junction bases with no gene match: 7.

The V and J genes are TRBV15 and TRBJ2-7, with D possibly matching TRBD2 (6 bases). There are 15 residues in the CDR3. V was cut by 5 bases and J by 2 bases, with 16 bases left in between. The V gene's germline CDR1 is LNHNV and CDR2 YYDKDF (reference sequence). The CDR3 is CATSPMGLQAYEQYF. As DNA, the CDR3 is TGTGCCACCAGCCCCATGGGACTTCAGGCCTACGAGCAGTACTTC.

This chain joins TRBV28 and TRBJ1-1, with D possibly matching TRBD1 (6 bases). Germline values: CDR1 MDHEN, CDR2 SYDVKM. The V end lost 1 base, the J end lost 4 bases, and 10 bases lay between the germline ends. The CDR3 spans 14 residues. CDR3 amino acids: CASSLSGGGTEAFF. CDR3 nucleotide sequence: TGTGCCAGCAGTTTATCGGGGGGCGGCACTGAAGCTTTCTTT.

The J gene is TRBJ2-2, the V gene TRBV5-1; D unresolved. Trimming took off 8 bases at V and 4 bases at J, with 12 bases between the two ends. This CDR3 has 13 residues. Germline CDR1 and CDR2: SGHRS and YFSETQ. CDR3 region: CASRSAFTGELFF. CDR3 coding DNA: TGCGCCAGTCGGTCTGCGTTCACCGGGGAGCTGTTTTTT.

The chain joins TRBV6-6 to TRBJ1-6; tentatively, D is TRBD1 (6 bases). The germline V and J ends were trimmed by 6 bases and 8 bases, with 17 bases remaining between them. The germline gives CDR1 MNHNY, CDR2 SVGAGI (reference sequence). This CDR3 has 15 amino acids. The CDR3 is CASRHRQAEDSPLHF. The CDR3, as DNA: TGTGCCAGCAGACATAGACAGGCCGAGGATTCACCCCTCCACTTT.

This clone was seen just once. The chain has TRBV28 and TRBJ1-2; no clear D. In germline, CDR1 is MDHEN, CDR2 SYDVKM. The germline V and J ends were trimmed by 2 bases and 3 bases, with 10 bases remaining between them. This CDR3 is 14 amino acids long. The CDR3 DNA follows: TGTGCCAGCAGTTTAAGCGGGGTTGACTATGGCTACACCTTC. Protein: CASSLSGVDYGYTF.

The chain is built from TRBV5-1 and TRBJ2-7; D possibly corresponds to TRBD2 (5 bases). There are 14 residues in the CDR3. Trimming removed 2 bases from V and 0 bases from J, with 9 bases in between. The germline V gene has CDR1 SGHRS and CDR2 YFSETQ. CDR3 DNA: TGCGCCAGCAGCTTTGAACGGGACTCCTACGAGCAGTACTTC. This encodes CASSFERDSYEQYF.

Only one count was recorded for this clone. The J gene is TRBJ2-5, the V gene TRBV24-1, with D uncertain. The V end lost 7 bases, the J end lost 4 bases, and 15 bases lay between the germline ends. Per germline, CDR1 KGHDR and CDR2 SFDVKD. The length of the CDR3 is 14 residues. The DNA for the CDR3 is TGTGCCACCAGCGCTACTCCTTCGGGAGAGACCCAGTACTTC. Translated: CATSATPSGETQYF.

The genes are TRBV10-3 and TRBJ1-5; no reliable D call. Between the trimmed V and J ends, which lost 0 bases and 6 bases, there was a span of 6 bases. CDR1 ENHRY and CDR2 SYGVKD come from the germline V gene. The CDR3 spans 13 residues. CDR3 coding DNA: TGTGCCATCAGTGAGTCACTCGGTCAGCCCCAGCATTTT. It codes for CAISESLGQPQHF.

J is TRBJ2-1 and V is TRBV19, with TRBD2 identical over 9 bases. The trim removed 6 bases at V and 2 bases at J, leaving 5 bases unmatched. The CDR3 consists of 15 residues. Looked up from germline, CDR1 is LNHDA and CDR2 is SQIVND (reference sequence). The CDR3 spells CASSWSGGTYNEQFF. The CDR3 DNA sequence: TGTGCCAGTAGCTGGAGCGGGGGGACCTACAATGAGCAGTTCTTC.

The gene calls are TRBV23-1 and TRBJ1-2; tentative D call: TRBD1 (5 bases). TRBV23-1 is flagged as an ORF with uncertain function. V dropped 3 bases and J dropped 4 bases, with 12 bases sitting between them. The CDR3 extends over 14 amino acids. The CDR3: CASSQGRPPYGYTF. The CDR3 coding sequence is TGCGCCAGCAGTCAGGGGCGACCCCCCTATGGCTACACCTTC.

The chain uses TRBV10-3 and TRBJ1-2; TRBD1 matches at 12 bases. V was clipped by 4 bases and J by 4 bases; unmatched bases: 7. Germline loops: CDR1 ENHRY, CDR2 SYGVKD. CDR3 length: 16 amino acids. As DNA, the CDR3 is TGTGCCATCAGTGCCGGGACAGGGGGCGCGGGCTATGGCTACACCTTC. Translation: CAISAGTGGAGYGYTF.

This clone appeared once. This chain connects TRBV10-3 to TRBJ1-1; D gene ambiguous. CDR3 length: 13 amino acids. V was cut by 2 bases and J by 11 bases, with 15 bases left in between. From germline, CDR1 is ENHRY and CDR2 SYGVKD. In DNA, the CDR3 is TGTGCCATCAGTGAGACCGAGGTCACTAAGGCTTTCTTT. This sequence encodes CAISETEVTKAFF.

The V and J genes are TRBV19 and TRBJ1-1; 9 positions agree with TRBD1. The CDR3 has 15 residues. CDR1 LNHDA and CDR2 SQIVND come from the germline V gene (reference sequence). With V trimmed by 4 bases and J by 2 bases, 5 bases remained unmatched. CDR3 loop: CASSTQGQGNTEAFF. The CDR3 DNA reads TGTGCCAGTAGTACCCAGGGACAGGGAAACACTGAAGCTTTCTTT.

This clone was seen once. The chain has TRBV11-3 and TRBJ2-2, with a tentative D call TRBD2 (6 bases). In germline, CDR1 is SGHNT, CDR2 YENEEA. CDR3 size: 14 residues. Trimming cost V 5 bases and J 6 bases, with 13 bases left between them. The CDR3 spells CASSRELAAGELFF. The CDR3 DNA follows: TGTGCCAGCAGCCGAGAACTAGCTGCCGGGGAGCTGTTTTTT. Full variable domain (rest looked up from reference TRBV11-3 and TRBJ2-2): EAGVVQSPRYKIIEKKQPVAFWCNPISGHNTLYWYLQNLGQGPELLIRYENEEAVDDSQLPKDRFSAERLKGVDSTLKIQPAELGDSAVYLCASSRELAAGELFFGEGSRLTVL.

The rearrangement uses TRBV6-5 and TRBJ2-7; D perhaps matches TRBD2 (6 bases). Deletions cut 6 bases from V and 6 bases from J, with 12 bases between. Germline CDR1 reads MNHEY; CDR2 reads SVGAGI. CDR3 length: 12 amino acids. CDR3 DNA: TGTGCCAGCAGAGAGGAGGGTCTCGAGCAGTACTTC. Residues: CASREEGLEQYF.

The V gene is TRBV6-5, the J gene TRBJ2-3, with D possibly TRBD1 on 5 matching bases. Trimming shortened V by 4 bases and J by 4 bases, and 15 bases separated the two germline ends. Germline loops: CDR1 MNHEY, CDR2 SVGAGI. The CDR3 extends over 15 amino acids. The CDR3 reads CASSSQGYRADTQYF. CDR3 bases: TGTGCCAGCAGTTCGCAGGGATATCGCGCAGATACGCAGTATTTT.